Below are 16 T cell receptor beta chains sequenced from a single sample in a study of blood T cell repertoires in COVID-19. Data came from immunoSEQ multiplex PCR; TCRdb stores just in-frame clones and leaves some out. This sample has roughly 390,000 clones; 85% occur once, and the top ten carry around 3.4%. Sequencing was done on a sample of peripheral blood. These receptors originate from a woman aged 18-35 years with acute or convalescent COVID-19.

The J gene is TRBJ1-1, the V gene TRBV6-1; D may be TRBD1 (6 bases). The CDR3 sequence is 16 residues long. Trimming took off 4 bases at V and 3 bases at J, with 18 bases between the two ends. Germline V gene data show CDR1 as MNHNS and CDR2 as SASEGT. The CDR3: CASSAWTESIYTEAFF. DNA for the CDR3: TGTGCCAGCAGTGCTTGGACAGAATCTATCTACACTGAAGCTTTCTTT.

This clone was counted a few times. The chain combines TRBV19 with TRBJ1-2, with TRBD1 matching over 7 bases. The CDR3 totals 13 residues. In germline, CDR1 is LNHDA, CDR2 SQIVND (reference sequence). V trimming: 6 bases; J trimming: 5 bases; junction bases outside the gene matches: 6. The CDR3 protein is CASSRDSWYGYTF. The CDR3 coding sequence is TGTGCCAGTAGCCGGGACAGCTGGTATGGCTACACCTTC.

The chain combines TRBV28 with TRBJ2-5; no firm D call. The CDR3 is 14 residues long. Germline V gene lookup returns CDR1 MDHEN and CDR2 SYDVKM. Trimming removed 3 bases at V and 0 bases at J, with 8 bases between. CDR3 region: CASSFGQNQETQYF. The CDR3 DNA follows: TGTGCCAGCAGTTTTGGGCAGAACCAAGAGACCCAGTACTTC.

The chain employs TRBV2 and TRBJ1-5; D unclear. The CDR3 runs 11 residues. Germline lookup yields CDR1 SNHLY and CDR2 FYNNEI. With 3 bases removed from V and 16 bases from J, the gap between germline ends came to 13 bases. The CDR3 region is CASSDGPAEHF. The CDR3 DNA follows: TGTGCCAGCAGTGACGGCCCGGCGGAACATTTT.

This clone is a singleton in its sample. The chain links TRBV5-4 to TRBJ2-7, with D tentatively TRBD1 (5 bases). The V gene's germline CDR1 is SGHNT and CDR2 YYREEE (reference sequence). The CDR3 loop spans 13 amino acids. Trimming took 2 bases from V and 1 from J, leaving 7 bases between them. The CDR3 protein is CASSFQGSYEQYF. The CDR3 DNA follows: TGTGCCAGCAGCTTTCAGGGATCCTACGAGCAGTACTTC.

The chain recombines TRBV28 with TRBJ2-5; D gene ambiguous. The V gene lost 7 bases and the J gene lost 2 bases, with 17 bases spanning the gap. Per germline, CDR1 MDHEN and CDR2 SYDVKM. The CDR3 has 15 residues. CDR3 in DNA: TGTGCCAGCACATCAACAGTCGCTTATCAAGAGACCCAGTACTTC. Protein: CASTSTVAYQETQYF.

The chain carries TRBV24-1 and TRBJ1-1; tentatively, D is TRBD1 (5 bases). This CDR3 comprises 15 residues. Between the trimmed V and J ends, which lost 2 bases and 0 bases, there was a span of 9 bases. Per germline, CDR1 KGHDR and CDR2 SFDVKD. DNA of the CDR3: TGTGCCACCAGTGATTCCGACAGAATGAACACTGAAGCTTTCTTT. This sequence encodes CATSDSDRMNTEAFF.

This clone was seen a few times. V and J are TRBV19 and TRBJ1-5; D not resolved. This CDR3 comprises 15 residues. The V gene's germline CDR1 is LNHDA and CDR2 SQIVND (reference sequence). V was shortened by 3 bases and J by 4 bases, with 13 bases between the two germline ends. This CDR3 reads CASSISGLVNQPQHF. The CDR3 nucleotides are TGTGCCAGTAGTATCTCCGGACTAGTGAATCAGCCCCAGCATTTT.

This clone is a singleton in its sample. The chain carries TRBV7-2 and TRBJ2-6; D not certain. The CDR3 is 14 amino acids. Trimming cost V 3 bases and J 1 base, with 4 bases left between them. Germline values: CDR1 SGHTA, CDR2 FQGNSA. The CDR3 protein is CASSLRSGANVLTF. CDR3 nucleotides: TGTGCCAGCAGCTTGCGATCTGGGGCCAACGTCCTGACTTTC.

CDR3 in DNA: TGTGCCAGCAGTGAATTCGGGGTACCAGATGAAAAACTGTTTTTT. It yields the protein CASSEFGVPDEKLFF. The chain joins TRBV25-1 to TRBJ1-4; D gene ambiguous. Germline values: CDR1 MGHDK, CDR2 SYGVNS. The CDR3 is 15 amino acids. Trimming pared 1 base from V and 6 bases from J, leaving 12 bases between.

This clone was seen more than once but under ten times. This sequence joins TRBV7-9 and TRBJ1-1, with 8 positions matching TRBD1. The CDR3 sequence is 14 residues long. Trimming at V came to 4 bases and at J to 1 base, leaving 2 bases not matched to a gene. CDR1 is SEHNR, CDR2 FQNEAQ, per germline (reference sequence). CDR3: CASSSQGANTEAFF. DNA of the CDR3: TGTGCCAGCAGCTCGCAGGGGGCGAACACTGAAGCTTTCTTT.

This clone came up once. V and J are TRBV5-1 and TRBJ2-1, with TRBD2 identical over 10 bases. The germline gives CDR1 SGHRS, CDR2 YFSETQ. This CDR3 region has 14 residues. V shed 2 bases, J shed 8 bases, and the junction held 4 bases outside the gene matches. The CDR3 protein is CASSLAGGPHEQFF. In DNA form, the CDR3 reads TGCGCCAGCAGCTTAGCGGGGGGGCCTCATGAGCAGTTCTTC.

The chain has TRBV5-1 and TRBJ2-5; D perhaps matches TRBD2 (5 bases). Trimming removed 0 bases from V and 0 bases from J, with 9 bases in between. CDR3 size: 15 residues. Germline lookup yields CDR1 SGHRS and CDR2 YFSETQ. CDR3 sequence: CASSLARRYQETQYF. CDR3 in DNA: TGCGCCAGCAGCTTGGCCCGGAGGTACCAAGAGACCCAGTACTTC. Using reference TRBV5-1 and TRBJ2-5 for the parts outside the CDR3, the full variable domain is KAGVTQTPRYLIKTRGQQVTLSCSPISGHRSVSWYQQTPGQGLQFLFEYFSETQRNKGNFPGRFSGRQFSNSRSEMNVSTLELGDSALYLCASSLARRYQETQYFGPGTRLLVL.

The chain carries TRBV5-1 and TRBJ2-7, with TRBD1 identical over 9 bases. The CDR3 consists of 15 residues. Unmatched junction bases numbered 9, after V lost 2 bases and J lost 6 bases. From germline, CDR1 is SGHRS and CDR2 YFSETQ. The CDR3 nucleotides read TGCGCCAGCAGCTTAATCCCGGGACAGGGCGGCGAGCAGTACTTC. Protein: CASSLIPGQGGEQYF.

The chain uses TRBV11-2 and TRBJ2-7; unclear D gene. Trimming stripped 7 bases from V and 6 bases from J, with 13 bases between. The CDR3 is made up of 12 amino acids. Germline-derived CDR1 and CDR2 are SGHAT and FQNNGV. The CDR3 coding sequence is TGTGCCAGCACACCGAGCTCTCCCGAGCAGTACTTC. Protein product: CASTPSSPEQYF.

Turning to this clone: Other nucleotide sequences from this sample produce the same CDR3. The chain couples TRBV28 to TRBJ2-7; 9 nucleotides line up with TRBD1. Trimming removed 4 bases from V and 0 bases from J; junction bases left unmatched: 7. The CDR3 loop spans 16 amino acids. CDR1 is MDHEN and CDR2 is SYDVKM in the germline V gene. For the CDR3, the DNA is TGTGCCAGCAGTTCGACCGGGACAGGGTCCTCCTACGAGCAGTACTTC. Protein: CASSSTGTGSSYEQYF.